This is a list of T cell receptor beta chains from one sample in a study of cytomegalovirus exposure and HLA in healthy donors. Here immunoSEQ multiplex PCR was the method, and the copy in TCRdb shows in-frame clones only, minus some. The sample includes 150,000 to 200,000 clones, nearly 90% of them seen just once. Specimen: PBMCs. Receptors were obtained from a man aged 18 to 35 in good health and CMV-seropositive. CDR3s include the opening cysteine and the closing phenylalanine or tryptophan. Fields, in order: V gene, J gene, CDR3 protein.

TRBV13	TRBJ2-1	CASSVGGRVYNEQFF
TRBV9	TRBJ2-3	CASSASGRAGVTDTQYF
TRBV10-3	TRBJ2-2	CAISVTGTGELFF
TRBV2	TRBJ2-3	CASRKRTPSTDTQYF
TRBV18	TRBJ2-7	CASSPPGWREMSYEQYF
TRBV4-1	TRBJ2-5	CASSQGPGYQETQYF
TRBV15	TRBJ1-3	CATSRDAAGAGNTIYF
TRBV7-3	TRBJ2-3	CASSLKVGQGAIDTQYF
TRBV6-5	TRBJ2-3	CASSPPPGGQDTQYF
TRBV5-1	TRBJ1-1	CASSPAEGAEYTEAFF
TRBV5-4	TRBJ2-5	CASSYGQGQSQETQYF
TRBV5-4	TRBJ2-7	CASSARGTVSYEQYF
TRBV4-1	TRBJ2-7	CASSLRDRDYEQYF
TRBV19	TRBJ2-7	CASSTAGHGYEQYF
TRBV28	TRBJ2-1	CASSLRSTNEQFF
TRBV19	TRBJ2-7	CASSMPRTGGMDYEQYF
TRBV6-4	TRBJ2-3	CASSPGTSGTDTQYF
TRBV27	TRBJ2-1	CASSNLTNRDRGLIRRFF
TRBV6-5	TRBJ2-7	CASSYPRRDSYEQYF
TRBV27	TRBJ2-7	CASRGGTGANEQYF
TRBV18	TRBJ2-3	CASSGGAHHDGDTQYF
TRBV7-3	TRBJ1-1	CASSPRYGENPMNTEAFF
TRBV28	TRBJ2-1	CASSTGGNEQFF
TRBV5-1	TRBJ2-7	CASSSISGGNYEQYF
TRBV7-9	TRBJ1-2	CASSPGGTGADYGYTF
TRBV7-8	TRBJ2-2	CASIRLVGTGELFF
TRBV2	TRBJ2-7	CASRQETGGYEQYF
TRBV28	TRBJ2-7	CASRGSSGNSYEQYF
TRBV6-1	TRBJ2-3	CASKSTTDTQYF
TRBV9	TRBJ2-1	CASSGASGWDEQFF
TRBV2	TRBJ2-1	CASRNLNEQFF
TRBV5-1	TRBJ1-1	CASSGGTAFMNTEAFF
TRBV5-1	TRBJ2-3	CASSSGMARSTDTQYF
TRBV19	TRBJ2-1	CASSRGRTPGGEQFF
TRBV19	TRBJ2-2	CASSRVASGHTGELFF
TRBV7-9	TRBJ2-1	CASSSNDRTSGIENEQFF
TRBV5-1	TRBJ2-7	CASSLDAGADYEQYF
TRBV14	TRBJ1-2	CASSQVAGANYGYTF
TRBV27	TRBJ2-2	CASRQEGTGELFF
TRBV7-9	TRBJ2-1	CASSLVREGYHNEQFF
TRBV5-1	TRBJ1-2	CASSFNTEFYGYTF
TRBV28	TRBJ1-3	CASSSRGRDGNTIYF
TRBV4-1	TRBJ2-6	CASSPRQGTGANVLTF